The clone carrying this T cell receptor beta chain showed up many times. Its cognate antigen is unknown. The sample originates from a study of T-cell reconstitution after alpha-beta-depleted transplantation in children. Findings of the study overall: T-cell numbers and diversity, one year after transplant, stemmed largely from T cells that were newly produced.

The V gene lost 9 bases and the J gene lost 0 bases, with 21 bases spanning the gap. This CDR3 is built from 18 residues. CDR1 is MNHNS and CDR2 is SASEGT in the germline V gene. TCRbeta library preparation incorporated unique molecular identifiers. Using its own MiXCR run on the PCR reads, TCRdb lists one record per CDR3 protein. This sample carries about 490,000 distinct CDR3 sequences, about 10% of them seen once, and the ten largest clones take 2% to 2.5%. The TCR sequence derives from a child aged 2 to 10 with inherited bone marrow failure, due to receive a stem cell transplant. The chain recombines TRBV6-1 with TRBJ1-6, with D maybe TRBD1 (5 bases). The source was PBMCs, collected before TCRalphabeta/CD19-depleted stem cell transplant. CDR3 protein: CASGPWGSRSSYNSPLHF. Here the CDR3 DNA reads TGTGCCAGTGGTCCCTGGGGCAGCAGGAGCTCCTATAATTCACCCCTCCACTTT.